The subject of this entry is one T cell receptor (beta chain). The antigen it recognizes is unknown. The input lacks base qualities; no much larger clone sits a single base away. The sample is drawn from a study of patients and donors after allogeneic stem cell transplantation (TCRdb year 2020). V is shortened by 1 base, J by 2 bases, and the region joining them spans 12 bases. CDR1 and CDR2 are drawn from the germline V gene: SGHDT, YYEEEE. There are 16 amino acids in the CDR3, from cysteine to phenylalanine inclusive. Of the read, only the CDR3 DNA is kept; its 48 bases are in frame from base 1. The library was built by means of RT-PCR. The sequencer was a NextSeq 550. The public reads were quality trimmed at Q25 with fastp and then assembled into clones with MiXCR by TCRdb, keeping productive beta chains. Every CDR3 protein is listed once, alongside the most common genes and DNA of its rows. For this sample the table gives 150,000 to 200,000 distinct CDR3 sequences, of which 30% were detected only once. Jointly, the top ten make up roughly 3.2% of the sample.

The sequence links TRBV5-6 to TRBJ2-2; the D match is possibly TRBD1 or TRBD2, with 5 bases aligned in each. The clonotype was recovered from a human donor who was either an allogeneic HSCT recipient or a stem cell or donor lymphocyte infusion donor (not recorded which). It is not recorded whose cells these are; they may come from a transplant donor. Sample: blood, either unsorted or a sorted T cell fraction (not recorded which). CDR3 protein: CASSLSQGPNTGELFF. In nucleotide form, the sequence is TGTGCCAGCAGCTTGTCCCAGGGACCCAACACCGGGGAGCTGTTTTTT.